The T cell receptor (beta chain) described here comes from a study of cytomegalovirus exposure and HLA in healthy donors. This PCR relied on a set of 60 Vbeta primers and 13 Jbeta primers. The table came from immunoSEQ multiplex PCR; TCRdb's copy has only in-frame clones and leaves some out. The sample lists some 150,000 clones, around 70% occurring once. Note on this clone: The target antigen is unknown.

Overall study findings and caveats: The productive fraction for most TCR beta V segments was about 90% or about 30% in an earlier analysis. In a later analysis, HLA-C alleles had the fewest associated TCRs, DRB1 alleles the most.

CDR3 length: 15 amino acids. Germline CDR1 is MNHNY and CDR2 is SVGAGI (reference sequence). V dropped 7 bases and J dropped 2; count of bases not matched to a gene: 9. This TCR came from a man in his thirties or forties in good health and CMV-seronegative. V and J are TRBV6-6 and TRBJ1-2; 8 nucleotides line up with TRBD1. Sequencing was performed on PBMCs. The CDR3, as DNA: TGTGCCAGCACCGGGGACAGGCCTCCCAACTATGGCTACACCTTC. This encodes CASTGDRPPNYGYTF.